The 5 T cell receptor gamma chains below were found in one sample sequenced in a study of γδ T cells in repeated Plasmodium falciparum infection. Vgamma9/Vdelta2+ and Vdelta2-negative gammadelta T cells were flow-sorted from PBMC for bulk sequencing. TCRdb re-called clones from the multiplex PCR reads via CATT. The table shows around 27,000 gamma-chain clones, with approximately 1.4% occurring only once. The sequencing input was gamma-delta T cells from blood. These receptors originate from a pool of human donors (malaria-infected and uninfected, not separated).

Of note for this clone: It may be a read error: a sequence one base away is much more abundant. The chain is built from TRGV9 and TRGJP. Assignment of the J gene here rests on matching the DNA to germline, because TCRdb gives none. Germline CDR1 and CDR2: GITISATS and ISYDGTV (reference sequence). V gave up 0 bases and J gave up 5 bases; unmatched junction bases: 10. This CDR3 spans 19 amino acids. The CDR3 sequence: CALWEVYSFEELGKKIKVF. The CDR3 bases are TGTGCCTTGTGGGAGGTGTATAGCTTCGAAGAGTTGGGCAAAAAAATCAAGGTATTT.

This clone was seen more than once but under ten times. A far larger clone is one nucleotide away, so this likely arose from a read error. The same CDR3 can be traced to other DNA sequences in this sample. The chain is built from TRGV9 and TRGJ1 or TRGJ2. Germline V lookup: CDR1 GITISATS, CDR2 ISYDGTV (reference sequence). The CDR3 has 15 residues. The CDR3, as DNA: TGTGCCTTGTGGGAGGTGCGGAAGAATTATTATAAGAAGCTCTTT. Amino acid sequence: CALWEVRKNYYKKLF.

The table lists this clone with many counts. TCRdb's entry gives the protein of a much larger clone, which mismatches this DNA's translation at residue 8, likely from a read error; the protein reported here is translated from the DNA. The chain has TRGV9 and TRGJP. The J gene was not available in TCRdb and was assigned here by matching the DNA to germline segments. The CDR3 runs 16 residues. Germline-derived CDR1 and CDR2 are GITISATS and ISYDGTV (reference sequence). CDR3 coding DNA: TGTGCCTTGTGGGCCATCCAAGGGTTGGGCAAAAAAATCAAGGTATTT. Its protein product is CALWAIQGLGKKIKVF.

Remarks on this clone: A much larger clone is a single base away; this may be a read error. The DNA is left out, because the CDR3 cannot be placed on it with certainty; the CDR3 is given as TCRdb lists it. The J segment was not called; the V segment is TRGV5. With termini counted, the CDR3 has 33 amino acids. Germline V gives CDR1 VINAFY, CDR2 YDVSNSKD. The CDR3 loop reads CATWGRIGIIIRNSLAVEQHWLSQVSIGRIQHF.

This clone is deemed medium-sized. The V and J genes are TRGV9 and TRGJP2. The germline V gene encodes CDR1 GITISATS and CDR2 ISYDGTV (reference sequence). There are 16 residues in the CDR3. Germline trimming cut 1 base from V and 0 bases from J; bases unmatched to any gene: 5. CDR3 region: CALWEVRYSSDWIKTF. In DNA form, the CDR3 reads TGTGCCTTGTGGGAGGTCAGGTATAGTAGTGATTGGATCAAGACGTTT.